This T cell receptor beta chain comes out of a study of T cells after yellow fever vaccination. TCRdb called the 5' RACE reads again in MiXCR, with one record for every CDR3 protein. The sample records around 300,000 distinct CDR3 sequences, about 4% being singletons. In this sample, this clonotype turned up a few times. The CDR3 contains 13 residues. The V gene lost 4 bases and the J gene lost 6 bases, with 13 bases spanning the gap. The germline V gene has CDR1 SGHRS and CDR2 YFSETQ. The rearrangement uses TRBV5-1 and TRBJ1-1; possibly TRBD1 for D (6 bases). Specimen: PBMCs, collected 5 days after the yellow fever booster vaccination. The sequence derives from a man in his late teens or twenties who received the YFV17D yellow fever vaccine. CDR3 nucleotide sequence: TGCGCCAGCAGCACATTGGGACATTCTGAAGCTTTCTTT. Its translation: CASSTLGHSEAFF. The full variable domain, completed using reference TRBV5-1 and TRBJ1-1, is KAGVTQTPRYLIKTRGQQVTLSCSPISGHRSVSWYQQTPGQGLQFLFEYFSETQRNKGNFPGRFSGRQFSNSRSEMNVSTLELGDSALYLCASSTLGHSEAFFGQGTRLTVV.